This TCR beta chain appears in the sequencing data of a study of patients and donors after allogeneic stem cell transplantation. TCRdb passed the RT-PCR reads through MiXCR, listing each CDR3 protein once. The sample yields 98,000 or so distinct CDR3 sequences, approximately 40% seen once. Germline V gene sequence: CDR1 ENHRY, CDR2 SYGVKD. Losses at the gene ends were 11 bases for V and 0 bases for J; bases not matched to a gene: 11. This CDR3 contains 16 residues. The TCR comes from a human donor who was either an allogeneic HSCT recipient or a stem cell or donor lymphocyte infusion donor (not recorded which). It is not recorded whose cells these are; they may come from a transplant donor. The sequenced material came from blood, either unsorted or a sorted T cell fraction (not recorded which). The J gene is TRBJ2-1, the V gene TRBV10-3; TRBD1 matches at 9 bases. CDR3 coding DNA: TGTGCCGGGGCGTCACAGGGGGCCAGCTCCTACAATGAGCAGTTCTTC. Residues: CAGASQGASSYNEQFF.